A selection of T cell receptor beta chains follows, all from one sample in a study of shared clonotypes between healthy human individuals. Sequenced by immunoSEQ multiplex PCR; TCRdb stores in-frame clones only, minus some. The sample holds 450,000 to 600,000 clones, approximately 79% seen once. The source material was PBMCs. The source is a middle-aged woman in good health. Some clones in this sample may be carry-over from other donors' samples. Each CDR3 is given with its conserved first and last residue. The D gene is left open where the match is weak. Clone sizes are given selectively: once, few, many, or a class where the clone is expanded.

.	TRBV7-9	.	TRBJ2-1	CASSYRDQGEPYNEQFF	TGTGCCAGCAGCTACCGAGATCAGGGAGAACCCTACAATGAGCAGTTCTTC
.	TRBV7-3	TRBD2	TRBJ2-7	CASSLGAGVQNEQYF	TGTGCCAGCAGCTTAGGTGCGGGAGTGCAGAACGAGCAGTACTTC
.	TRBV28	TRBD2	TRBJ2-1	CASSPGLAGVRNEQFF	TGTGCCAGCAGTCCGGGACTAGCGGGAGTTCGCAATGAGCAGTTCTTC
.	TRBV6-1	.	TRBJ2-7	CASSEGSRSYEQYF	TGTGCCAGCAGTGAGGGTTCTCGATCCTACGAGCAGTACTTC
.	TRBV2	.	TRBJ1-4	CASSLMIGIGGEKLFF	TGTGCCAGCAGCCTCATGATCGGGATCGGCGGTGAAAAACTGTTTTTT
.	TRBV5-1	.	TRBJ2-1	CASSREGGRYNEQFF	TGCGCCAGCAGCAGAGAAGGGGGTCGCTACAATGAGCAGTTCTTC
.	TRBV15	.	TRBJ1-2	CATRDTNYGYTF	TGTGCCACCAGGGACACAAACTATGGCTACACCTTC
few	TRBV19	.	TRBJ2-5	CASSMGIWAETQYF	TGTGCCAGTAGTATGGGGATATGGGCAGAGACCCAGTACTTC
.	TRBV7-8	.	TRBJ1-5	CASSLESNQPQHF	TGTGCCAGCAGCTTAGAAAGCAATCAGCCCCAGCATTTT
.	TRBV19	TRBD1	TRBJ1-5	CASSSGQGGNQPQHF	TGTGCCAGTAGTTCCGGACAGGGCGGCAATCAGCCCCAGCATTTT
.	TRBV4-2	TRBD2	TRBJ2-1	CASSIGLADNEQFF	TGTGCCAGCAGCATAGGACTAGCGGACAATGAGCAGTTCTTC
.	TRBV6-1	.	TRBJ2-1	CASNRDDVNEQFF	TGTGCCAGCAACAGGGACGACGTTAATGAGCAGTTCTTC
few	TRBV2	.	TRBJ1-5	CASSGDISNQPQHF	TGTGCCAGCAGCGGAGACATAAGCAATCAGCCCCAGCATTTT
.	TRBV7-2	.	TRBJ2-7	CASSWVQGYEQYF	TGTGCCAGCAGCTGGGTGCAGGGGTACGAGCAGTACTTC
.	TRBV29-1	TRBD2	TRBJ2-1	CSVQGLAGGTTGNEQFF	TGCAGCGTTCAAGGACTAGCGGGAGGGACTACGGGCAATGAGCAGTTCTTC
.	TRBV7-2	TRBD2	TRBJ2-7	CASRPNWEGTYEQYF	TGTGCCAGCAGGCCGAACTGGGAGGGCACCTACGAGCAGTACTTC
.	TRBV10-3	.	TRBJ2-7	CAIQGGVSYEQYF	TGTGCCATCCAGGGGGGGGTCTCCTACGAGCAGTACTTC
.	TRBV28	.	TRBJ1-5	CASTGQRAGNQPQHF	TGTGCCAGCACGGGCCAGAGGGCTGGCAATCAGCCCCAGCATTTT
.	TRBV5-1	TRBD2	TRBJ2-7	CASSITSGRYEQYF	TGCGCCAGCAGTATCACTAGCGGGAGGTACGAGCAGTACTTC
.	TRBV6-1	.	TRBJ2-7	CASSSRDLNYEQYF	TGTGCCAGCAGTAGCCGGGACCTGAACTACGAGCAGTACTTC
.	TRBV5-1	.	TRBJ2-5	CASSLGPVSGETQYF	TGCGCCAGCAGCTTGGGCCCCGTGAGTGGAGAGACCCAGTACTTC
.	TRBV28	.	TRBJ1-2	CASSLPQGGNGYTF	TGTGCCAGCAGTTTACCCCAGGGAGGGAATGGCTACACCTTC
.	TRBV21-1	.	TRBJ1-5	CASNPPTGTHSNQPQHF	TGTGCCAGCAACCCGCCGACAGGGACCCATAGCAATCAGCCCCAGCATTTT
.	TRBV28	TRBD1	TRBJ2-5	CASSPGTGGGETQYF	TGTGCCAGCAGTCCGGGGACAGGGGGCGGGGAGACCCAGTACTTC
.	TRBV21-1	.	TRBJ2-7	CASSKGPRDGAYEQYF	TGTGCCAGCAGCAAAGGCCCCCGGGACGGAGCCTACGAGCAGTACTTC
.	TRBV2	TRBD2	TRBJ2-7	CASSHLNGVAGGSYEQYF	TGTGCCAGCAGCCATTTGAACGGGGTAGCGGGAGGATCCTACGAGCAGTACTTC
.	TRBV5-1	.	TRBJ2-7	CASSLGARVEQYF	TGCGCCAGCAGCTTGGGGGCCAGGGTCGAGCAGTACTTC
.	TRBV10-3	.	TRBJ2-2	CATRRQEDTGELFF	TGTGCCACTCGGCGGCAGGAGGACACCGGGGAGCTGTTTTTT
.	TRBV5-1	.	TRBJ1-2	CASSLGQAQGDGYTF	TGCGCCAGCAGCTTGGGACAGGCCCAAGGGGATGGCTACACCTTC
.	TRBV14	TRBD1	TRBJ1-2	CASSQDYGQGTYGYTF	TGTGCCAGCAGCCAAGATTATGGACAGGGGACCTATGGCTACACCTTC
.	TRBV7-9	TRBD1	TRBJ1-5	CASSLGFGGTGTSNQPQHF	TGTGCCAGCAGCTTAGGATTTGGTGGGACAGGGACTAGCAATCAGCCCCAGCATTTT
.	TRBV4-2	.	TRBJ2-7	CASSQASEIDGVSSYEQYF	TGTGCCAGCAGCCAAGCTTCTGAAATAGACGGAGTTAGCTCCTACGAGCAGTACTTC
.	TRBV30	TRBD2	TRBJ2-7	CAWKGLADYEQYF	TGTGCCTGGAAGGGACTAGCGGACTACGAGCAGTACTTC
.	TRBV6-1	TRBD1	TRBJ1-1	CASRATGRDTEAFF	TGTGCCAGCAGGGCGACAGGGCGGGACACTGAAGCTTTCTTT
.	TRBV29-1	TRBD2	TRBJ2-2	CSAGLAGDPGELFF	TGCAGCGCCGGACTAGCGGGAGACCCCGGGGAGCTGTTTTTT
.	TRBV27	.	TRBJ1-6	CASSLSTPTGRNSPPHF	TGTGCCAGCAGTTTATCGACCCCGACAGGCAGGAATTCACCCCCCCACTTT
.	TRBV7-3	.	TRBJ2-1	CASSLGGGAYNEQFF	TGTGCCAGCAGCTTAGGAGGGGGAGCCTACAATGAGCAGTTCTTC
.	TRBV21-1	.	TRBJ2-7	CASSTGTGESYEQYF	TGTGCCAGCAGCACCGGGACAGGGGAAAGCTACGAGCAGTACTTC
.	TRBV2	.	TRBJ2-2	CASSKEGSSTGELFF	TGTGCCAGCAGTAAGGAAGGGTCCAGCACCGGGGAGCTGTTTTTT
.	TRBV2	.	TRBJ2-1	CASSEFVLATYNEQFF	TGTGCCAGCAGTGAATTTGTACTAGCCACCTACAATGAGCAGTTCTTC